A selection of T cell receptor beta chains follows, all from one sample in a study of T cells in tumors after PD-1 blockade. Produced via immunoSEQ multiplex PCR; TCRdb's table is partial and in-frame only. Of around 46,000 clones detected, 60% to 80% appear once; the ten largest clones hold 16%. The starting material was PBMCs, obtained before anti-PD-1 treatment. These receptor sequences come from a human donor with basal cell carcinoma. The CDR3 runs from the conserved cysteine through the conserved F or W. The D gene is left open where the match is weak. Size values are once, few and many counts, or a class for expanded clones, and some rows have none.

TRBV10-3	NA	NA	TRBJ1-5	TGTGCCATCAGTGGTACAGCTCTTAATCAGCCCCAGCATTTT	CAISGTALNQPQHF
TRBV6-5	NA	NA	TRBJ1-2	TGTGCCAGCATTTCGGCAGGAGGCTACACCTTC	CASISAGGYTF
TRBV7-2	NA	TRBD1	TRBJ2-1	TGTGCCAGCAGGCAAAGGGGGAACAGGGGCCAAGATGAGCAGTTCTTC	CASRQRGNRGQDEQFF
TRBV12-3/TRBV12-4	NA	NA	TRBJ2-5	TGTGCCAGCGGCTGGGACGAAGCAGAGACCCAGTACTTC	CASGWDEAETQYF
TRBV5-1	NA	TRBD2	TRBJ2-5	TGCGCCAGCAGCTTCAGCGGGGGCGTAGAGACCCAGTACTTC	CASSFSGGVETQYF
TRBV6-5	NA	NA	TRBJ1-1	TGTGCCAGCAGCGGTGTTGGGGGGCCCACTGAAGCTTTCTTT	CASSGVGGPTEAFF
TRBV28	few	NA	TRBJ2-3	TGTGCCAGCAGTTTAACCCGGTTTCCAGATACGCAGTATTTT	CASSLTRFPDTQYF
TRBV28	NA	TRBD1	TRBJ1-5	TGTGCCAGCGCCCCTCAGGGGACAGGGGATAATCAGCCCCAGCATTTT	CASAPQGTGDNQPQHF
TRBV5-8	many	TRBD1	TRBJ1-3	TGTGCCAGCAGCCTAGGGACAGGCTCTGGAAACACCATATATTTT	CASSLGTGSGNTIYF
TRBV7-6	few	NA	TRBJ1-4	TGTGCCAGCAGCTTAGCTCCTAGGGAAAAACTGTTTTTT	CASSLAPREKLFF
TRBV2	NA	NA	TRBJ2-5	TGTGCCAGCAGTGGTGAGCGGCAAGGGCAGGCCCAGTACTTC	CASSGERQGQAQYF
TRBV9	once	TRBD2	TRBJ2-3	TGTGCCAGCAGCGTAGGTGTGGGAGGGCCAGATACGCAGTATTTT	CASSVGVGGPDTQYF
TRBV6-1	few	NA	TRBJ2-3	TGTGCCAGCAGTGAACCCGGGAGAGGTCCAGATACGCAGTATTTT	CASSEPGRGPDTQYF
TRBV5-4	NA	TRBD1	TRBJ1-1	TGTGCCAGCAGCTCCAGGGACAGGATGAACACTGAAGCTTTCTTT	CASSSRDRMNTEAFF
TRBV2	NA	NA	TRBJ1-1	TGTGCCAGCAGTGCCCTGGGGTCGGACGCTGAAGCTTTCTTT	CASSALGSDAEAFF
TRBV9	NA	NA	TRBJ2-7	TGTGCCAGCAGCGCGACTCCTACTACCTCCTACGAGCAGTACTTC	CASSATPTTSYEQYF
TRBV6-6	once	NA	TRBJ1-3	TGTGCCAGCAGTCCTAGCTCTGGAAACACCATATATTTT	CASSPSSGNTIYF
TRBV18	NA	NA	TRBJ1-2	TGTGCCAGCTCACCACCGAGTGTGGTCGGTGGGGGCTACACCTTC	CASSPPSVVGGGYTF
TRBV4-1	few	NA	TRBJ1-1	TGCGCCAGCAGCCACGCCTTAACAGGTACTGAAGCTTTCTTT	CASSHALTGTEAFF
TRBV28	NA	TRBD2	TRBJ2-3	TGTGCCAGCACTCTAGCGGGAGGGAGCACAGATACGCAGTATTTT	CASTLAGGSTDTQYF
TRBV19	NA	NA	TRBJ2-5	TGTGCCAGTAGTATAGATGGACACCAAGAGACCCAGTACTTC	CASSIDGHQETQYF
TRBV5-1	NA	NA	TRBJ1-3	TGCGCCAGCAGCTTGGAGGCAGGCCCTGGAAACACCATATATTTT	CASSLEAGPGNTIYF
TRBV6-5	NA	NA	TRBJ1-4	TGTGCCAGCACCGAACGGGCAACTAATGAAAAACTGTTTTTT	CASTERATNEKLFF
TRBV2	NA	NA	TRBJ2-5	TGTGCCAGCAGTGAGAGGATAGCGGCCCAGACCCAGTACTTC	CASSERIAAQTQYF